One and the same sample provided the 2 T cell receptor beta chains below, sequenced in a study of T cells in Graves' hyperthyroidism and ophthalmopathy. It was RNA transcripts that yielded the amplified TCR beta CDR3 regions. Researchers ran a first-round RT-PCR on the TCR CDR3 using the HTBI primer set. Each CDR3 protein gets one entry after TCRdb re-called the multiplex PCR reads with MiXCR. Here the sample spans roughly 510,000 distinct CDR3 sequences, approximately 49% being singletons. The sample comprised peripheral blood or thyroid tissue (not recorded which). The source is an adult woman with Graves' disease, either hyperthyroidism or ophthalmopathy (not recorded which).

This clonotype was seen a few times. V usage is TRBV29-1 and J usage is TRBJ2-5, with 11 bases aligning to TRBD2. Germline V gene data show CDR1 as SQVTM and CDR2 as ANQGSEA. This CDR3 region has 14 residues. V was pared by 6 bases and J by 5 bases, with 8 bases of the junction left unmatched. CDR3 nucleotides: TGCAGCGTAGTACTAGCGGGAGTTGGGGAGACCCAGTACTTC. The encoded protein is CSVVLAGVGETQYF.

V gene TRBV7-2 combines with J gene TRBJ1-5; TRBD1 aligns across 10 bases. The CDR3 is 14 amino acids. Germline lookup yields CDR1 SGHTA and CDR2 FQGNSA. V gave up 5 bases and J gave up 11 bases; unmatched junction bases: 9. The CDR3 DNA sequence: TGTGCCAGCAGCATCGGGACAGGGGTAAATTCCCAGCATTTT. Its protein product is CASSIGTGVNSQHF.